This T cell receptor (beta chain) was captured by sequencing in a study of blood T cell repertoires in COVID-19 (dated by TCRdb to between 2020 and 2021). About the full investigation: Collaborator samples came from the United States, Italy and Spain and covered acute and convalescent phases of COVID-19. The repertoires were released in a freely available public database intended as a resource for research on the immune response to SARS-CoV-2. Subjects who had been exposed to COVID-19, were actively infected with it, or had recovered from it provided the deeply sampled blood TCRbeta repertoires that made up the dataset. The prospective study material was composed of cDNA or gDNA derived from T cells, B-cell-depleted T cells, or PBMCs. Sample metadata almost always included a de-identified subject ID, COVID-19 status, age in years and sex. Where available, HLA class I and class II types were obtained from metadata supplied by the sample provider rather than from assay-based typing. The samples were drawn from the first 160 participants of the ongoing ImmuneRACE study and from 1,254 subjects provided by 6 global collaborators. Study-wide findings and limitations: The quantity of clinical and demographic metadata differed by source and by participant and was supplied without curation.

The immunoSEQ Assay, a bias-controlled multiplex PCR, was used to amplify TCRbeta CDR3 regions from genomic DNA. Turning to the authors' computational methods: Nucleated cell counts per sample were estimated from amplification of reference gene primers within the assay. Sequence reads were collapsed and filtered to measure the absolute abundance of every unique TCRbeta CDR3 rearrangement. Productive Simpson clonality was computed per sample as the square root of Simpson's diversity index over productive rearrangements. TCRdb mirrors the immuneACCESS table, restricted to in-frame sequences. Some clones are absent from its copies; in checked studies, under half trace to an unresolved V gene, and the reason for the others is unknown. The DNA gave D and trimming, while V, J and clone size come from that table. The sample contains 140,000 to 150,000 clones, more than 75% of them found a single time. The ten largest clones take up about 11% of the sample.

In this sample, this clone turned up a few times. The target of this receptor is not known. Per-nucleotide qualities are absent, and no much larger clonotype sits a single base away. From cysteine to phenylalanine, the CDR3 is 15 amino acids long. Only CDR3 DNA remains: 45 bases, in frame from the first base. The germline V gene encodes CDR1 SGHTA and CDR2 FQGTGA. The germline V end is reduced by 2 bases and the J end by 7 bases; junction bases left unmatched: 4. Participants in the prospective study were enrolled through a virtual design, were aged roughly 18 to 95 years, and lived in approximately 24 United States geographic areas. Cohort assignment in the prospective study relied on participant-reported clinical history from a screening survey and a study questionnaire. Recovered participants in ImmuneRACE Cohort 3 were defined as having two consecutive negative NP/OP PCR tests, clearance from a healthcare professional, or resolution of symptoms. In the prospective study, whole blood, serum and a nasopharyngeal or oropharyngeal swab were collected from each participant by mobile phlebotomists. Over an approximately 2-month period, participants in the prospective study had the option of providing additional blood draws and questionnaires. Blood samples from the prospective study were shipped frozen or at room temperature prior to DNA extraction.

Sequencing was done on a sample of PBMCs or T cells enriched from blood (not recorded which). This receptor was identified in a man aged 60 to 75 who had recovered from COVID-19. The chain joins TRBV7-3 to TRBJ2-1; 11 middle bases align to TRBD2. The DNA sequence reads TGTGCCAGCAGCTTATCCCTAGCGGGAGGAAATGAGCAGTTCTTC. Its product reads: CASSLSLAGGNEQFF.